The clone carrying this T cell receptor beta chain was seen just once. Its antigen is undetermined. Method: immunoSEQ multiplex PCR; TCRdb's copy keeps in-frame clones and lacks some. The sample lists around 220,000 clones, 94% seen once, with over 1.5% in the top ten. The data belong to a study of T cell responses to AZD1222 COVID-19 vaccine. Study-level findings and limits: After the peak T cell response, and only then, were repertoires sampled. Females outnumbered males among donors, who were mostly white British; clonal diversity was possibly underestimated.

Germline V gives CDR1 MNHEY, CDR2 SVGAGI. The CDR3 is made up of 13 amino acids. The ends were cut back, 7 bases at V and 5 bases at J, with 14 bases in the middle. The clonotype originates from an adult who received the MenACWY meningococcal vaccine as a control. Sequenced here: peripheral blood, sampled 28 days after the second dose of the MenACWY control vaccine. The chain recombines TRBV6-5 with TRBJ1-2, with a possible D match to TRBD1 (5 bases). CDR3 loop: CASKDPGQYGYTF. CDR3 DNA sequence: TGTGCCAGCAAGGATCCAGGGCAATATGGCTACACCTTC.